The 14 T cell receptor beta chains below come from one sample, sequenced in a study of T cells in Graves' hyperthyroidism and ophthalmopathy. Template material for amplifying TCR beta CDR3 regions consisted of RNA transcripts. First-round RT-PCR of the TCR CDR3 relied on the HTBI primer set. TCRdb re-called the multiplex PCR reads through MiXCR, storing one row per CDR3 protein. The repertoire holds 500,000 to 800,000 distinct CDR3 sequences, with approximately 15% as singletons. The specimen was blood. The source is a woman aged 45-65 years with Graves' ophthalmopathy.

This clonotype occurred many times. J is TRBJ2-7 and V is TRBV4-2; D is unclear. The CDR3 spans 14 residues. Deletions cut 4 bases from V and 4 bases from J, with 14 bases between. CDR1 and CDR2 from the germline V gene are LGHNA and YNFKEQ. CDR3 amino acids: CASSLRQVGYEQYF. The CDR3 bases are TGTGCCAGCAGCCTACGCCAGGTGGGGTACGAGCAGTACTTC.

This clonotype was found a few times. CDR3 sequence reads: CASSWGSGRAGFVQYF. In DNA, the CDR3 is TGTGCCAGCAGTTGGGGGAGCGGGAGGGCCGGTTTTGTGCAGTACTTC. The V and J genes are TRBV25-1 and TRBJ2-7, with 10 bases lining up with TRBD2. Germline V lookup: CDR1 MGHDK, CDR2 SYGVNS. The CDR3 sequence is 16 residues long. The junction had 16 bases not matched to a gene; V was cut back by 5 bases and J by 9 bases.

This clonotype appeared many times. The rearrangement joins TRBV5-1 to TRBJ2-3, with 9 bases aligning to TRBD1. Germline V gene data show CDR1 as SGHRS and CDR2 as YFSETQ. V was clipped by 2 bases and J by 0 bases; unmatched bases: 4. This CDR3 has 16 residues. This CDR3 is CASSFYGTGSTDTQYF. The CDR3 coding sequence is TGCGCCAGCAGCTTTTATGGGACAGGGAGCACAGATACGCAGTATTTT.

This clonotype was seen a handful of times. The chain links TRBV7-3 to TRBJ2-3; 7 bases match TRBD2. The J segment lost 8 bases and the V segment lost 0 bases, leaving 5 bases of the junction unmatched. Germline assignment: CDR1 SGHTA and CDR2 FQGTGA. There are 14 residues in the CDR3. This chain's CDR3 is CASSLTPGGGTQYF. As DNA, the CDR3 is TGTGCCAGCAGCTTAACCCCGGGGGGAGGTACGCAGTATTTT. Together with reference TRBV7-3 and TRBJ2-3, the CDR3 gives the full variable domain: GAGVSQTPSNKVTEKGKYVELRCDPISGHTALYWYRQSLGQGPEFLIYFQGTGAADDSGLPNDRFFAVRPEGSVSTLKIQRTERGDSAVYLCASSLTPGGGTQYFGPGTRLTVL.

The rearrangement links TRBV12-3 or TRBV12-4 to TRBJ2-5; 8 nucleotides agree with TRBD2. The junction had 13 bases not matched to a gene; V was cut back by 5 bases and J by 5 bases. This CDR3 has 16 residues. The CDR3 nucleotides are TGTGCCAGCAGTGTAGGGTGGGGACTAGGTTTCGAGACCCAGTACTTC. This translates into CASSVGWGLGFETQYF.

The chain recombines TRBV7-3 with TRBJ2-6, with D unclear. Germline lookup yields CDR1 SGHTA and CDR2 FQGTGA. The ends were cut back, 7 bases at V and 0 bases at J, with 4 bases in the middle. CDR3 length equals 13 residues. The DNA for the CDR3 is TGTGCCAGCATGAACTCTGGGGCCAACGTCCTGACTTTC. Translation gives CASMNSGANVLTF.

The table lists this clonotype with a few counts. The chain carries TRBV12-3 or TRBV12-4 and TRBJ2-1; D call uncertain. The germline V and J ends were trimmed by 4 bases and 10 bases, with 11 bases remaining between them. CDR3 length: 12 residues. CDR3 residues: CASSSSRREQFF. CDR3 sequence (DNA): TGTGCCAGCAGTTCCTCGCGTCGCGAGCAGTTCTTC.

This clonotype occurred a few times. J is TRBJ2-7 and V is TRBV5-1; 8 bases line up with TRBD2. Germline CDR1 is SGHRS and CDR2 is YFSETQ. This CDR3 contains 14 residues. Unmatched junction bases numbered 7, after V lost 5 bases and J lost 3 bases. CDR3 sequence (DNA): TGCGCCAGCAGAAACGCGACTAGCGTCTACGAGCAGTACTTC. This codes for CASRNATSVYEQYF.

This clonotype was recorded at least ten times. This chain joins TRBV12-5 and TRBJ2-3, with unresolved D. V was clipped by 1 base and J by 6 bases, with 11 bases between them. The CDR3 spans 14 residues. Germline V lookup: CDR1 LGHNT, CDR2 FRNRAP. The CDR3 is CASGLEIMLDTQYF. The DNA of the CDR3 is TGTGCTAGTGGTTTGGAGATCATGTTGGATACGCAGTATTTT.

In this sample, this clonotype turned up many times. The CDR3 protein is CASSPGGQAKTQYF. CDR3 coding DNA: TGTGCCAGCAGCCCCGGGGGGCAGGCAAAGACCCAGTACTTC. The chain uses TRBV7-3 and TRBJ2-5; TRBD2 is a possible D gene (7 bases). V shed 5 bases and J shed 6 bases, with 16 bases lying between them. Germline lookup yields CDR1 SGHTA and CDR2 FQGTGA. CDR3 length equals 14 residues.

The chain has TRBV6-5 and TRBJ2-7, with 7 nucleotides matching TRBD2. The CDR3 runs 17 residues. V shed 2 bases, J shed 0 bases, and the junction held 10 bases outside the gene matches. In germline, CDR1 is MNHEY, CDR2 SVGAGI. The CDR3 spells CASSYPLPGGNSYEQYF. DNA of the CDR3: TGTGCCAGCAGTTACCCTCTCCCGGGAGGAAACTCCTACGAGCAGTACTTC.

The chain employs TRBV5-1 and TRBJ1-2, with D possibly matching TRBD1 (5 bases). Germline V gene lookup returns CDR1 SGHRS and CDR2 YFSETQ. Trimming cost V 0 bases and J 7 bases, with 13 bases left between them. The CDR3 sequence is 14 residues long. The CDR3 loop is CASSLEGAVPGYTF. The DNA for the CDR3 is TGCGCCAGCAGCTTGGAAGGGGCCGTCCCTGGCTACACCTTC.

As for this clonotype: A much larger clonotype is one base distant, so this may be a read error. The genes are TRBV24-1 and TRBJ2-2, with unresolved D. CDR1 KGHDR and CDR2 SFDVKD come from the germline V gene. This CDR3 region has 14 residues. CDR3 DNA: TGTGCCACCGGTGATTTGCGAAGCCCCGGGGAGCTGTTTTTT. This translates into CATGDLRSPGELFF.

This clonotype was counted ten times or more. V usage is TRBV28 and J usage is TRBJ1-1; no definite D call. Germline V gene sequence: CDR1 MDHEN, CDR2 SYDVKM. This CDR3 region has 13 residues. V lost 6 bases and J lost 0, with 8 bases in between. The CDR3 sequence is CASSIHLNTEAFF. The CDR3 DNA follows: TGTGCCAGCAGCATACATTTGAACACTGAAGCTTTCTTT.